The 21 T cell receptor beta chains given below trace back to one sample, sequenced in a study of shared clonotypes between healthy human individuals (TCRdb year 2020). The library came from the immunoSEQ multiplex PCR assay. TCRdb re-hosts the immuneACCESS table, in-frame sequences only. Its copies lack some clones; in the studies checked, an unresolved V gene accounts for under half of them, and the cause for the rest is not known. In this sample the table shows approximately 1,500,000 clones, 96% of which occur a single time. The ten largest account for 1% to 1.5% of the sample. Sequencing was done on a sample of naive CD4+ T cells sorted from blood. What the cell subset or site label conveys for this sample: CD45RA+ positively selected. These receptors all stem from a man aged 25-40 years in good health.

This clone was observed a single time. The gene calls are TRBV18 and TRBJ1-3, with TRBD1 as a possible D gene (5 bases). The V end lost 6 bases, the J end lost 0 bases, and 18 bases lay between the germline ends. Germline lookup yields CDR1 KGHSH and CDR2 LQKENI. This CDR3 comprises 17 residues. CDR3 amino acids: CASSPRAAGNSGNTIYF. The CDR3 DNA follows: TGTGCCAGCTCGCCAAGGGCCGCAGGGAACTCTGGAAACACCATATATTTT.

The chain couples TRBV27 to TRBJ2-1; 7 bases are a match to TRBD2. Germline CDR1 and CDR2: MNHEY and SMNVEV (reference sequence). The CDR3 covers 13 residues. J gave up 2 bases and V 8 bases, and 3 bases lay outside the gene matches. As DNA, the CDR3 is TGTGCCAGCCGGGACTATACCTACAATGAGCAGTTCTTC. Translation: CASRDYTYNEQFF.

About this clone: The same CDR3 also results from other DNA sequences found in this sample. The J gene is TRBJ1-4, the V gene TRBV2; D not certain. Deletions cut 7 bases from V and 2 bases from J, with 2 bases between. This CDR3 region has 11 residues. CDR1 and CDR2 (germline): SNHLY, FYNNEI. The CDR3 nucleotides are TGTGCCAGCACCACTAATGAAAAACTGTTTTTT. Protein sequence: CASTTNEKLFF.

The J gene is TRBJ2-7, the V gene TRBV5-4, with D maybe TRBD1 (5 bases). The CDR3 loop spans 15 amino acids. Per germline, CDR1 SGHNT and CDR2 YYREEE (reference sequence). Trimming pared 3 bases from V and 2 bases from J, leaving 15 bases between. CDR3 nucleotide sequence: TGTGCCAGCAGCTCGGGCGGCGGACAACCCTACGAGCAGTACTTC. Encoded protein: CASSSGGGQPYEQYF.

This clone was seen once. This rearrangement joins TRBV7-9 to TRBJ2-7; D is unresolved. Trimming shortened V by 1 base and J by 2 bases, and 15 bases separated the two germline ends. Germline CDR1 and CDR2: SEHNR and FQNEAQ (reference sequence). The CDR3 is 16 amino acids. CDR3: CASSLDPGRPPYEQYF. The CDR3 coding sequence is TGTGCCAGCAGCTTAGATCCCGGACGGCCCCCCTACGAGCAGTACTTC.

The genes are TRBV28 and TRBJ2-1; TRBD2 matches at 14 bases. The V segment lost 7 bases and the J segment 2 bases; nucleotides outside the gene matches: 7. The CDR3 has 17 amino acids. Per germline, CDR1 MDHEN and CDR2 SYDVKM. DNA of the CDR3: TGTGCCAGCAACCCGACTAGCGGGAGGGCCCCCTACAATGAGCAGTTCTTC. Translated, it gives CASNPTSGRAPYNEQFF.

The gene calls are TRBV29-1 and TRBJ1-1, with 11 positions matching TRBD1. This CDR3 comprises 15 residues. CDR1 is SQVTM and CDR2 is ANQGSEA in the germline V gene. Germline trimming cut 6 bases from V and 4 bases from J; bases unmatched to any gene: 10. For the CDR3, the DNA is TGCAGCGTGGACAGGGGGCTAATTTCGAGCACTGAAGCTTTCTTT. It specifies CSVDRGLISSTEAFF. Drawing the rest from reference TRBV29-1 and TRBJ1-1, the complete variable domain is SAVISQKPSRDICQRGTSLTIQCQVDSQVTMMFWYRQQPGQSLTLIATANQGSEATYESGFVIDKFPISRPNLTFSTLTVSNMSPEDSSIYLCSVDRGLISSTEAFFGQGTRLTVV.

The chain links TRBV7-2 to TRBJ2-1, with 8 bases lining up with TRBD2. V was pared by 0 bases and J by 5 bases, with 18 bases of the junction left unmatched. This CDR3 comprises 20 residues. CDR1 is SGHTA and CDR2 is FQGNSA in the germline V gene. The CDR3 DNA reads TGTGCCAGCAGCTTAGCGGGGAGAGGGAGCGGGAGCCCCTATGACAATGAGCAGTTCTTC. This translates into CASSLAGRGSGSPYDNEQFF.

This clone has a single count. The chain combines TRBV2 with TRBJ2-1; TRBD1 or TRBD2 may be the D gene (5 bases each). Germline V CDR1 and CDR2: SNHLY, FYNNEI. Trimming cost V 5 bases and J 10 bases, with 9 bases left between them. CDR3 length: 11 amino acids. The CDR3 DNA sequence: TGTGCCAGCAGTCTAGAGGGGGAGCAGTTCTTC. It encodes CASSLEGEQFF. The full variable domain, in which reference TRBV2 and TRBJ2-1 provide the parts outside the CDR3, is EPEVTQTPSHQVTQMGQEVILRCVPISNHLYFYWYRQILGQKVEFLVSFYNNEISEKSEIFDDQFSVERPDGSNFTLKIRSTKLEDSAMYFCASSLEGEQFFGPGTRLTVL.

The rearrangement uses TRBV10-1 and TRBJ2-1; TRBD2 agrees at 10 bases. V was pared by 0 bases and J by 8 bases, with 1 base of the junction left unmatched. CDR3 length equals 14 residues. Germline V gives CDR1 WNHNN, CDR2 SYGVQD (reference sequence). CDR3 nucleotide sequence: TGCGCCAGCAGTGAGTCCAGCGGGAGGGATGAGCAGTTCTTC. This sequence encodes CASSESSGRDEQFF.

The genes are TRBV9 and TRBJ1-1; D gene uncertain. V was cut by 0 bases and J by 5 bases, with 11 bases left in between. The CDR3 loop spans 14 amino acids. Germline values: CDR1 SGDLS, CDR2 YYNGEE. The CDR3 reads CASSVGPGRTEAFF. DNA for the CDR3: TGTGCCAGCAGCGTAGGCCCGGGGAGGACTGAAGCTTTCTTT.

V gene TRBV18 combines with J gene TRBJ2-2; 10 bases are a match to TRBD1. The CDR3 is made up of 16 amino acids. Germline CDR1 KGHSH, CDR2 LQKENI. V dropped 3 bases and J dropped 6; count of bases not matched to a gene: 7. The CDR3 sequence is CASSPQTGGDSGELFF. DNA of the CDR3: TGTGCCAGCTCACCGCAGACAGGGGGCGATTCCGGGGAGCTGTTTTTT.

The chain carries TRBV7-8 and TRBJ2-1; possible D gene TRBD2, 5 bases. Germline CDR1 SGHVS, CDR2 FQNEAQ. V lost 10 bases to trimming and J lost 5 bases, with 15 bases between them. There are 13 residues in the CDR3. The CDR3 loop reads CANQGGAHNEQFF. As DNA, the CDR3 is TGTGCCAACCAAGGAGGCGCCCACAATGAGCAGTTCTTC. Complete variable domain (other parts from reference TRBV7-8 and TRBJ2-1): GAGVSQSPRYKVAKRGQDVALRCDPISGHVSLFWYQQALGQGPEFLTYFQNEAQLDKSGLPSDRFFAERPEGSVSTLKIQRTQQEDSAVYLCANQGGAHNEQFFGPGTRLTVL.

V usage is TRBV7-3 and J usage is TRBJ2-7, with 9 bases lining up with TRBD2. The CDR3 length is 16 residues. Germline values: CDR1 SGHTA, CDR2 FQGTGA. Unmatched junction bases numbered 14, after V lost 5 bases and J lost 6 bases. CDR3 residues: CASSPARAGGPGEQYF. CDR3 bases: TGTGCCAGCAGCCCAGCGAGGGCGGGAGGGCCAGGCGAGCAGTACTTC.

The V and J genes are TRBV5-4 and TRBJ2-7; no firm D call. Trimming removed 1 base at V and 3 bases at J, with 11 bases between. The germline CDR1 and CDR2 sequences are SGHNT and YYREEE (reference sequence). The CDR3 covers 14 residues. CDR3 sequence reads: CASSLKQIDYEQYF. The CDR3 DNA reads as TGTGCCAGCAGCTTGAAACAGATCGACTACGAGCAGTACTTC.

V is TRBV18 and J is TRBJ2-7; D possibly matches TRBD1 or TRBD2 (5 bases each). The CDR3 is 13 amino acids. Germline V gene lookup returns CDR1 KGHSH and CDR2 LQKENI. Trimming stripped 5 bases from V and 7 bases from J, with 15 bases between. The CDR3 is CASSRGPSAEQYF. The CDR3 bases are TGTGCCAGCTCAAGGGGACCTTCTGCGGAGCAGTACTTC.

DNA of the CDR3: TGTGCCAGCAGCTTCCCTCCCTACGAGCAGTACTTC. Translating it yields CASSFPPYEQYF. V is TRBV11-2 and J is TRBJ2-7; D is unresolved. Germline V gene lookup returns CDR1 SGHAT and CDR2 FQNNGV. The V end was cut by 3 bases, the J end by 2 bases, with 5 bases between. The CDR3 runs to 12 residues.

The CDR3: CASSKRPWTSGSPLNFGNEQFF. Here the CDR3 DNA reads TGTGCCAGCAGCAAGCGACCCTGGACTAGCGGGAGCCCACTTAATTTTGGCAATGAGCAGTTCTTC. The rearrangement joins TRBV27 to TRBJ2-1; 13 nucleotides agree with TRBD2. V shed 6 bases and J 6 bases; nucleotides not matched to a gene: 26. Germline V lookup: CDR1 MNHEY, CDR2 SMNVEV (reference sequence). CDR3 size: 22 residues.

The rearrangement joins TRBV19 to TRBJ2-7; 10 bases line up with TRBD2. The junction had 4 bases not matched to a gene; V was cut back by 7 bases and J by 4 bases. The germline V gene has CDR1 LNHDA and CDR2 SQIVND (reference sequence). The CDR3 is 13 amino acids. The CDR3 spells CASTAGGRYEQYF. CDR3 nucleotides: TGTGCCAGTACAGCGGGAGGGCGGTACGAGCAGTACTTC. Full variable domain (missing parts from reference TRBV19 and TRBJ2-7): DGGITQSPKYLFRKEGQNVTLSCEQNLNHDAMYWYRQDPGQGLRLIYYSQIVNDFQKGDIAEGYSVSREKKESFPLTVTSAQKNPTAFYLCASTAGGRYEQYFGPGTRLTVT.

The CDR3 here is CASSYSPRTGTQYF. CDR3 nucleotide sequence: TGTGCCAGCAGTTATAGTCCGCGTACGGGGACCCAGTACTTC. This chain connects TRBV6-6 to TRBJ2-5; unclear D gene. The CDR3 is made up of 14 amino acids. The germline V gene encodes CDR1 MNHNY and CDR2 SVGAGI (reference sequence). V was pared by 3 bases and J by 7 bases, with 15 bases between.

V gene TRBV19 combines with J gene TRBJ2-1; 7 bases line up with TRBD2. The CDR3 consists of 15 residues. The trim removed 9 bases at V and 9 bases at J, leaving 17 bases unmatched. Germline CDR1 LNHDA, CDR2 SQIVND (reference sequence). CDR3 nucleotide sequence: TGTGCCAGAGTAGTAGGGCGCTGGGAGGGGTTTGAGCAGTTCTTC. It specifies CARVVGRWEGFEQFF. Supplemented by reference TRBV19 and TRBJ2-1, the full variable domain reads DGGITQSPKYLFRKEGQNVTLSCEQNLNHDAMYWYRQDPGQGLRLIYYSQIVNDFQKGDIAEGYSVSREKKESFPLTVTSAQKNPTAFYLCARVVGRWEGFEQFFGPGTRLTVL.